The present TCR beta chain was sequenced within a study of CD8 T cells in ankylosing spondylitis. Study-wide points: What seemed typical of ankylosing spondylitis blood was a TCR beta motif built from several highly homologous variants. CD8+ by phenotype, disease-linked clones were relatively rare in peripheral blood. The clones that were linked to disease were reported to be significantly enriched in matched synovial fluid samples from ankylosing spondylitis patients.

This clonotype was counted at least ten times. Its antigen is not known. TCRdb re-called the 5' RACE reads with MiXCR, one entry per CDR3 protein. The sample shows fewer than 250,000 distinct CDR3 sequences, approximately 16% of them seen only once. The CDR3 spans 15 residues. Germline CDR1 and CDR2: DFQATT and SNEGSKA (reference sequence). Losses at the gene ends were 3 bases for V and 4 bases for J; bases not matched to a gene: 8. The sequencing input was blood, either unsorted or a sorted T cell fraction (not recorded which). This chain links TRBV20-1 with TRBJ2-1; 8 nucleotides line up with TRBD1. The receptor was derived from a male donor with ankylosing spondylitis. In DNA, the CDR3 is TGCAGTGCTAGGGACAGGGCAGTGGTGTACAATGAGCAGTTCTTC. Its protein is CSARDRAVVYNEQFF.